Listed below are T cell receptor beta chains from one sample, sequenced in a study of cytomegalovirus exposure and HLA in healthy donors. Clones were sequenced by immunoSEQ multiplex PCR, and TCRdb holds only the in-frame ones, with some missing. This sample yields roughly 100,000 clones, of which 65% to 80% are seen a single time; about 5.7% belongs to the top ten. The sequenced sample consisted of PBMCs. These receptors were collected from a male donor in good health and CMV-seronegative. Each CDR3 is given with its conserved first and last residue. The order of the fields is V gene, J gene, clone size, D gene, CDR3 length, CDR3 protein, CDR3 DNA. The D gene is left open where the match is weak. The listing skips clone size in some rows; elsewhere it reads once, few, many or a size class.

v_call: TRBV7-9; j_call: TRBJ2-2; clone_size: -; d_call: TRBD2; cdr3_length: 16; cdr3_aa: CASSPRLAGGAGELFF; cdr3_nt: TGTGCCAGCAGCCCGCGACTAGCGGGAGGGGCCGGGGAGCTGTTTTTT
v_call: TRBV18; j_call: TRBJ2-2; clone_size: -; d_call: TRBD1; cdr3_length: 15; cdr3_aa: CASSPRQGMLGELFF; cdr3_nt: TGTGCCAGCTCACCAAGACAGGGTATGCTGGGGGAGCTGTTTTTT
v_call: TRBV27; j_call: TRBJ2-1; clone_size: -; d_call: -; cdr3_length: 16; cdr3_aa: CASSSPQAGTGNEQFF; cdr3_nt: TGTGCCAGCAGTTCCCCCCAGGCGGGAACGGGCAATGAGCAGTTCTTC
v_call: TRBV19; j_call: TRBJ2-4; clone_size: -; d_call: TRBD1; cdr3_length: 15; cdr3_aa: CASSPRQGAKNIQYF; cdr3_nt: TGTGCCAGTAGTCCCCGACAGGGGGCCAAAAACATTCAGTACTTC
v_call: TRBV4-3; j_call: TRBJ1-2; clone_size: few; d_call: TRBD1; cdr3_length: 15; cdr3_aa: CASSRSDRANYGYTF; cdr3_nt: TGCGCCAGCAGCCGGTCGGACAGGGCGAACTATGGCTACACCTTC
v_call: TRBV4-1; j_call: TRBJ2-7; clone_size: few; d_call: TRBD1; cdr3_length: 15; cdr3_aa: CASSQFGGQGYEQYF; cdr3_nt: TGCGCCAGCAGCCAATTTGGCGGACAGGGGTACGAGCAGTACTTC
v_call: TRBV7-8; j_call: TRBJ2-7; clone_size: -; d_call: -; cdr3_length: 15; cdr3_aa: CASSFGSGSLNEQYF; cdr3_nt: TGTGCCAGCAGCTTCGGCTCAGGGTCTTTGAACGAGCAGTACTTC
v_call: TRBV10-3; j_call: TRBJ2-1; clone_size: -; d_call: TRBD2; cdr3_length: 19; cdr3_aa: CAISLETSGKLVAYNEQFF; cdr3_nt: TGTGCCATCAGTTTAGAGACTAGCGGGAAATTGGTGGCCTACAATGAGCAGTTCTTC
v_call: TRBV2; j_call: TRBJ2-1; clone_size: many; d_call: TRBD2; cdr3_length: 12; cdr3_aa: CASVGLGVEQFF; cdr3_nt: TGTGCCAGTGTGGGACTAGGGGTTGAGCAGTTCTTC
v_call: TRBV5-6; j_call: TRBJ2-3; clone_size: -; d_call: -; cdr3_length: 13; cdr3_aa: CASGSRSTDTQYF; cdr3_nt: TGTGCCAGCGGGAGTCGGAGCACAGATACGCAGTATTTT
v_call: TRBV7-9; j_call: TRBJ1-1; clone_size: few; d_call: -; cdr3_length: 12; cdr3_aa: CASSFDYTEAFF; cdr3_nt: TGTGCCAGCAGCTTCGACTACACTGAAGCTTTCTTT
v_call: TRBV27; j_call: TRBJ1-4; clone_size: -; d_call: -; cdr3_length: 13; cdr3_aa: CASSFGGLEKLFF; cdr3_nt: TGTGCCAGCAGTTTTGGAGGGTTGGAAAAACTGTTTTTT
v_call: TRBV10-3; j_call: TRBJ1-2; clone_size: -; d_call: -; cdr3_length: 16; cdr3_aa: CAISESTRGGSTGYTF; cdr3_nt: TGTGCCATCAGTGAGTCGACTCGGGGAGGGTCCACTGGCTACACCTTC
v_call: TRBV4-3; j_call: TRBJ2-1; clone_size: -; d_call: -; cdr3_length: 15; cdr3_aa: CASSQDLMAYNEQFF; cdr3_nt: TGCGCCAGCAGCCAAGATCTAATGGCCTACAATGAGCAGTTCTTC
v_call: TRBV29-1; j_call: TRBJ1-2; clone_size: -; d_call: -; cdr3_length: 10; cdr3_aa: CSVGEGGYTF; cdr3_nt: TGCAGCGTTGGTGAGGGTGGCTACACCTTC
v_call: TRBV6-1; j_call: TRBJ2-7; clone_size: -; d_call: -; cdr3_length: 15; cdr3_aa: CASSEMDSGPNEQYF; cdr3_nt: TGTGCCAGCAGTGAAATGGACTCCGGTCCGAACGAGCAGTACTTC
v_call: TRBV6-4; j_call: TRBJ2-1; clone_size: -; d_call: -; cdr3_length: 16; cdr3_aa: CASRVRSGVPYNEQFF; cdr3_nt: TGTGCCAGCCGGGTTCGTTCGGGAGTACCTTACAATGAGCAGTTCTTC